This TCR beta chain is from a study of blood T cells in healthy people across ages. General study results and limits: The study found TCR beta diversity correlated strongly with naive T cell percentage. Donors of long life had a larger count of naive CD4+ cells and greater diversity than aged donors. Estimated diversity, derived from one million T cells, was regarded as an underestimate.

CDR3 size: 14 residues. The V end lost 0 bases, the J end lost 7 bases, and 12 bases lay between the germline ends. Germline CDR1 reads SEHNR; CDR2 reads FQNEAQ (reference sequence). Next came a second PCR, run for about 6 to 11 cycles, which used a sample-barcoded 5' primer along with a J-beta primer mix. TCRdb used MiXCR to reprocess the 5' RACE reads, holding one entry per CDR3 protein. Of about 780,000 distinct CDR3 sequences listed, about half are singletons. The people who gave samples were healthy Caucasians from Russia, aged about 6 to 95. Remarks on this clonotype: Its specificity is unknown.

This TCR derives from a man at least 80 years old in good health. Sequencing was carried out using blood. V and J are TRBV7-9 and TRBJ1-2; maybe TRBD1 (5 bases). The CDR3 coding sequence is TGTGCCAGCAGCTTAGCAGGGGAAGGCTGTGGCTACACCTTC. Encoded protein: CASSLAGEGCGYTF.